This entry lists 27 T cell receptor beta chains sequenced from one sample in a study of T-cell memory formation after mild COVID-19. TCRdb itself ran the 5' RACE reads through MiXCR, one entry per CDR3 protein. The data show approximately 500,000 distinct CDR3 sequences, more than 20% seen once. Source material: PBMCs or a T cell subset sorted from them (not recorded which). Receptor source: an adult woman who had mild COVID-19 (a few samples of this study predate the infection). Cell type and time point are not known.

The sample holds a few counts of this clonotype. This chain links TRBV3-1 with TRBJ1-3; the match to TRBD1 covers 7 bases. Trimming took 9 bases from V and 2 from J; bases not matched to a gene: 7. This CDR3 contains 14 residues. Germline loops: CDR1 LGHDT, CDR2 YNNKEL (reference sequence). CDR3 in DNA: TGTGCCAGTTCGTACAGGGGACCTGGAAACACCATATATTTT. It yields the protein CASSYRGPGNTIYF.

V and J are TRBV6-5 and TRBJ2-1, with TRBD1 identical over 10 bases. The CDR3 has 16 residues. The germline V gene encodes CDR1 MNHEY and CDR2 SVGAGI. V gave up 5 bases and J gave up 6 bases; unmatched junction bases: 10. Here the CDR3 reads CASSRQSGTGVNEQFF. The CDR3 nucleotides read TGTGCCAGCAGTCGACAGAGCGGGACAGGGGTCAATGAGCAGTTCTTC.

The V call is TRBV6-1, the J call TRBJ1-1; tentatively, D is TRBD1 (6 bases). V lost 7 bases and J 6 bases, leaving 9 bases between the germline ends. The CDR3 loop spans 11 amino acids. Germline loops: CDR1 MNHNS, CDR2 SASEGT. The CDR3 here is CASNGQSEAFF. Here the CDR3 DNA reads TGTGCCAGCAACGGACAGTCTGAAGCTTTCTTT.

This clonotype occurred many times. V is TRBV18 and J is TRBJ2-7, with D possibly TRBD2 on 6 matching bases. V dropped 9 bases and J dropped 3 bases, with 12 bases sitting between them. CDR1 KGHSH and CDR2 LQKENI come from the germline V gene. The CDR3 totals 12 residues. The CDR3 loop reads CASRGGSYEQYF. DNA for the CDR3: TGTGCCAGTCGAGGAGGGAGCTACGAGCAGTACTTC.

This clonotype was observed many times. The gene calls are TRBV5-6 and TRBJ2-3; possibly TRBD1 for D (7 bases). This CDR3 comprises 15 residues. Trimming shortened V by 5 bases and J by 5 bases, and 18 bases separated the two germline ends. Germline V CDR1 and CDR2: SGHDT, YYEEEE. This CDR3 is CASSFAGGGRDTQYF. CDR3 in DNA: TGTGCCAGCAGTTTTGCAGGAGGGGGCCGAGATACGCAGTATTTT.

This clonotype was seen more than once but under ten times. This chain uses TRBV3-1 with TRBJ2-2; D gene ambiguous. This CDR3 comprises 13 residues. Germline values: CDR1 LGHDT, CDR2 YNNKEL (reference sequence). The V and J ends lost 5 bases and 8 bases respectively, with 12 bases between them. DNA for the CDR3: TGTGCCAGCAGCGAAACCCGAGGTGGGGAGCTGTTTTTT. Translated, it gives CASSETRGGELFF.

This clonotype was seen more than once but under ten times. The chain joins TRBV7-6 to TRBJ2-1, with 9 bases matching TRBD2. From germline, CDR1 is SGHVS and CDR2 FNYEAQ. This CDR3 is built from 15 residues. Trimming took 7 bases from V and 2 from J; bases not matched to a gene: 6. The CDR3, as DNA: TGTGCCAGCAACCCCGCGGGGGGGGCCTACAATGAGCAGTTCTTC. Translated: CASNPAGGAYNEQFF.

The V gene is TRBV7-6, the J gene TRBJ2-3, with 10 bases aligning to TRBD2. With V trimmed by 7 bases and J by 6 bases, 7 bases remained unmatched. Germline V gene sequence: CDR1 SGHVS, CDR2 FNYEAQ. This CDR3 region has 14 residues. In nucleotides, the CDR3 is TGTGCCAGCACCCTAGCGGGAGCGATGGATACGCAGTATTTT. Protein: CASTLAGAMDTQYF.

The gene calls are TRBV7-3 and TRBJ2-1; D is unresolved. The length of the CDR3 is 14 residues. Germline V CDR1 and CDR2: SGHTA, FQGTGA. V was clipped by 5 bases and J by 0 bases, with 8 bases between them. CDR3 amino acids: CASSAQSSYNEQFF. The CDR3 DNA is TGTGCCAGCAGCGCGCAAAGCTCCTACAATGAGCAGTTCTTC.

This chain connects TRBV5-1 to TRBJ2-3; 8 nucleotides agree with TRBD2. Looked up from germline, CDR1 is SGHRS and CDR2 is YFSETQ. The CDR3 contains 17 residues. The trim removed 4 bases at V and 5 bases at J, leaving 15 bases unmatched. The CDR3 DNA reads TGCGCCAGCAGCCCCGTGCCGACTAGCGAGGGGGGAGATACGCAGTATTTT. It encodes CASSPVPTSEGGDTQYF.

This clonotype has more than one count but fewer than ten. The gene calls are TRBV12-3 or TRBV12-4 and TRBJ2-5; weak D call: TRBD1 (6 bases). This CDR3 contains 14 residues. V was clipped by 7 bases and J by 5 bases, with 17 bases between them. The CDR3 DNA sequence: TGTGCCAGCAACGGCGGCACAGGGTGGGAGACCCAGTACTTC. As protein: CASNGGTGWETQYF.

V gene TRBV4-1 combines with J gene TRBJ2-5; D ambiguous. CDR3 length equals 14 residues. The germline V gene encodes CDR1 MGHRA and CDR2 YSYEKL. V was trimmed by 0 bases and J by 5 bases, leaving 10 bases between them. The DNA for the CDR3 is TGCGCCAGCAGCCAAGATGGGCTGTGGGAGACCCAGTACTTC. Translating it yields CASSQDGLWETQYF.

The rearrangement links TRBV18 to TRBJ1-1; D unresolved. The CDR3 totals 15 residues. CDR1 is KGHSH, CDR2 LQKENI, per germline. Trimming took 3 bases from V and 1 from J, leaving 12 bases between them. The CDR3 DNA is TGTGCCAGCTCACCCCGTAGCATCACGAACACTGAAGCTTTCTTT. It translates to CASSPRSITNTEAFF.

The CDR3 DNA is TGCAGTGCTAGAGACTCTAGCGGGGGCCGCTACAATGAGCAGTTCTTC. It codes for CSARDSSGGRYNEQFF. V is TRBV20-1 and J is TRBJ2-1, with 10 bases that match TRBD2. Germline V CDR1 and CDR2: DFQATT, SNEGSKA (reference sequence). The V and J ends lost 0 bases and 3 bases, in that order; junction bases with no gene match: 5. CDR3 length: 16 amino acids.

V is TRBV6-2 or TRBV6-3 and J is TRBJ2-1; TRBD2 aligns across 8 bases. This CDR3 has 17 residues. The germline V gene encodes CDR1 MNHEY and CDR2 SVGEGT. The V segment lost 2 bases and the J segment 6 bases; nucleotides outside the gene matches: 12. As DNA, the CDR3 is TGTGCCAGCAGTTACCCGCGGACGGCGGGGGGCCCCAATGAGCAGTTCTTC. Its translation is CASSYPRTAGGPNEQFF.

This clonotype was detected a few times. The rearrangement uses TRBV20-1 and TRBJ2-4; tentative D call: TRBD1 (6 bases). The CDR3 extends over 13 amino acids. Germline lookup yields CDR1 DFQATT and CDR2 SNEGSKA (reference sequence). DNA for the CDR3: TGCAGCTTCCAAAGAGGGACACTAAACATTCAGTACTTC. It is translated as CSFQRGTLNIQYF.

This clonotype was counted a few times. The chain joins TRBV12-3 or TRBV12-4 to TRBJ2-7; D ambiguous. V was pared by 1 base and J by 2 bases, with 6 bases between. This CDR3 has 13 residues. The CDR3 is CASSLGIPYEQYF. The CDR3, as DNA: TGTGCCAGCAGTTTAGGCATACCCTACGAGCAGTACTTC.

This clonotype has only a few counts. This chain links TRBV24-1 with TRBJ2-2; a weak D match, TRBD1 (5 bases). Trimming took 4 bases from V and 2 from J, leaving 16 bases between them. The CDR3 contains 17 residues. Looked up from germline, CDR1 is KGHDR and CDR2 is SFDVKD. In nucleotides, the CDR3 is TGTGCCACCAGTGACAAGGACACTATGACTAACACCGGGGAGCTGTTTTTT. Protein sequence: CATSDKDTMTNTGELFF.

The chain is built from TRBV27 and TRBJ2-5, with 15 bases matching TRBD2. The CDR3 contains 17 residues. CDR1 is MNHEY and CDR2 is SMNVEV in the germline V gene (reference sequence). V dropped 5 bases and J dropped 5; count of bases not matched to a gene: 9. CDR3 sequence (DNA): TGTGCCAGCAGTCCCTGGACTAGCGGGAGGGCTGGTGAGACCCAGTACTTC. It is translated as CASSPWTSGRAGETQYF.

This clonotype was found a few times. The chain has TRBV11-2 and TRBJ2-4; 9 bases are shared with TRBD2. The V and J ends lost 2 bases and 8 bases, in that order; junction bases with no gene match: 7. Germline CDR1 and CDR2: SGHAT and FQNNGV. This CDR3 spans 15 amino acids. The CDR3 DNA reads as TGTGCCAGCAGCTTAATAGCGGGAGCGAGGGACATTCAGTACTTC. Its translation: CASSLIAGARDIQYF.

The V and J genes are TRBV10-3 and TRBJ2-1; 9 bases line up with TRBD2. Germline CDR1 reads ENHRY; CDR2 reads SYGVKD. V was pared by 4 bases and J by 8 bases, with 6 bases of the junction left unmatched. CDR3 length equals 14 residues. CDR3 in amino acids: CAISGGLANDEQFF. The CDR3 DNA is TGTGCCATCAGTGGGGGACTAGCTAACGATGAGCAGTTCTTC.

This rearrangement joins TRBV7-2 to TRBJ2-3; weak D call: TRBD2 (6 bases). This CDR3 is built from 15 residues. Germline CDR1 SGHTA, CDR2 FQGNSA. V lost 2 bases, J lost 1 base, and 10 bases lay in between. CDR3 sequence: CASSLSGLRTDTQYF. The CDR3, as DNA: TGTGCCAGCAGCTTATCCGGACTACGCACAGATACGCAGTATTTT.

This chain uses TRBV27 with TRBJ1-2; TRBD1 matches at 10 bases. The CDR3 totals 16 residues. The junction had 9 bases not matched to a gene; V was cut back by 0 bases and J by 8 bases. In germline, CDR1 is MNHEY, CDR2 SMNVEV (reference sequence). The CDR3 bases are TGTGCCAGCAGTTTATCGGGGGGACAGGGGATGTACGGCTACACCTTC. This gives the protein CASSLSGGQGMYGYTF.

This clonotype showed up many times. The chain links TRBV7-6 to TRBJ2-7, with D perhaps TRBD1 or TRBD2 (5 bases each). Trimming took 1 base from V and 0 from J, leaving 16 bases between them. Germline CDR1 SGHVS, CDR2 FNYEAQ. The CDR3 has 17 amino acids. CDR3 bases: TGTGCCAGCAGCTTAGGAAGGGACGTTACAAGCTCCTACGAGCAGTACTTC. Residues: CASSLGRDVTSSYEQYF.

This chain joins TRBV12-3 or TRBV12-4 and TRBJ1-5, with TRBD1 matching 7 bases. The length of the CDR3 is 13 residues. Trimming at V came to 6 bases and at J to 2 bases, leaving 1 base not matched to a gene. CDR3 coding DNA: TGTGCCAGCAGGCAGGGGGGCAATCAGCCCCAGCATTTT. This gives the protein CASRQGGNQPQHF.

The V call is TRBV12-3 or TRBV12-4, the J call TRBJ1-2; a weak D match, TRBD1 (6 bases). Trimming took 9 bases from V and 6 from J, leaving 14 bases between them. This CDR3 has 12 residues. DNA of the CDR3: TGTGCCAGTACTATGGGGGGCAATGGCTACACCTTC. Encoded protein: CASTMGGNGYTF.

The chain couples TRBV29-1 to TRBJ2-7, with 7 bases fitting TRBD1. V was pared by 2 bases and J by 6 bases, with 13 bases of the junction left unmatched. The germline V gene encodes CDR1 SQVTM and CDR2 ANQGSEA. This CDR3 has 15 residues. The CDR3 nucleotides read TGCAGCGTTGAAACCCCGACAGGGTATAAGGGCGAGCAGTACTTC. Protein: CSVETPTGYKGEQYF.